Below, one TCR beta chain is given with its context. This entry comes from a study of T-cell reconstitution after alpha-beta-depleted transplantation in children. Molecular barcoding with unique molecular identifiers was used for the TCRbeta library. TCRdb independently ran MiXCR on the PCR reads; one entry per CDR3 protein. Of just under 550,000 distinct CDR3 sequences in the sample, approximately 20% were seen once. The length of the CDR3 is 14 residues. The V gene's germline CDR1 is MNHEY and CDR2 SVGAGI. V lost 3 bases and J 5 bases, leaving 11 bases between the germline ends. V usage is TRBV6-5 and J usage is TRBJ2-1, with D possibly TRBD2 on 6 matching bases. The sequencing here drew on PBMCs from the stem cell graft donor, taken from the stem cell graft. The source of this sequence is a human donor who donated a stem cell graft to a child with acute lymphoblastic leukemia. CDR3 region: CASSYRERDNEQFF. The CDR3 region has the DNA TGTGCCAGCAGTTATCGGGAGAGGGACAATGAGCAGTTCTTC.